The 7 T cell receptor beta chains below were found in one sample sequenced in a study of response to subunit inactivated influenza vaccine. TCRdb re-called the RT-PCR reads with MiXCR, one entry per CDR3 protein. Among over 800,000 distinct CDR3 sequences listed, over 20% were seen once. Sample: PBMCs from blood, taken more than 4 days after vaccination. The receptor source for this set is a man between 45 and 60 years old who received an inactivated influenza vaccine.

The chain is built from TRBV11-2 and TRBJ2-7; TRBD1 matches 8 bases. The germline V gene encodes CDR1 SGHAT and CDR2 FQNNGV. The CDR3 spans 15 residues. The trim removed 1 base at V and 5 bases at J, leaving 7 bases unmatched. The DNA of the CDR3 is TGTGCCAGCAGCTTAGTCCGGACAGGGCGACACGAGCAGTACTTC. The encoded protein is CASSLVRTGRHEQYF.

The DNA of the CDR3 is TGTGCCAGCACCTTGCGGCTAGCGCTTAACAATGAGCAGTTCTTC. Translation gives CASTLRLALNNEQFF. The V call is TRBV28, the J call TRBJ2-1; D may be TRBD2 (6 bases). V was cut by 7 bases and J by 5 bases, with 18 bases left in between. The CDR3 has 15 residues. In germline, CDR1 is MDHEN, CDR2 SYDVKM.

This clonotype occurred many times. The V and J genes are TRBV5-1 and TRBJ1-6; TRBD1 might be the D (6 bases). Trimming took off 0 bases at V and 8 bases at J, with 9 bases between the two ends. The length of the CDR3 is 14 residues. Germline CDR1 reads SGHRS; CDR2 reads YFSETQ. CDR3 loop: CASSLGNRDSPLHF. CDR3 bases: TGCGCCAGCAGCTTGGGTAACAGGGATTCACCCCTCCACTTT. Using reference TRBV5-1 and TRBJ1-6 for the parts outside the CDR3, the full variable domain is KAGVTQTPRYLIKTRGQQVTLSCSPISGHRSVSWYQQTPGQGLQFLFEYFSETQRNKGNFPGRFSGRQFSNSRSEMNVSTLELGDSALYLCASSLGNRDSPLHFGNGTRLTVT.

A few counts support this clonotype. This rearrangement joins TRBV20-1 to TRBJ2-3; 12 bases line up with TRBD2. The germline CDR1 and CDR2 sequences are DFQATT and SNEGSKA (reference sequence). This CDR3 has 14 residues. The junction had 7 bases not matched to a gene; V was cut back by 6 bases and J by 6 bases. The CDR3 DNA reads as TGCAGTGCCACGACTAGCGGGGGATCGGATACGCAGTATTTT. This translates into CSATTSGGSDTQYF.

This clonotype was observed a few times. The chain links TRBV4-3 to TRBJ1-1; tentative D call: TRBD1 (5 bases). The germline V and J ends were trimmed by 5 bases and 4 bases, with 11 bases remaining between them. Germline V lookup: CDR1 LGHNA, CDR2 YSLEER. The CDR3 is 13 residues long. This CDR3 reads CASSVGARTEAFF. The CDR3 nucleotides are TGCGCCAGCAGCGTAGGGGCGCGCACTGAAGCTTTCTTT.

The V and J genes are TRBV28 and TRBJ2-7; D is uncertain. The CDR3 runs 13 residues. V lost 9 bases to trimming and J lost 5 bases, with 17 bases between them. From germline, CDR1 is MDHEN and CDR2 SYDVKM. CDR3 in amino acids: CASKPRWKDEQYF. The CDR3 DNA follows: TGTGCCAGTAAACCCCGGTGGAAAGACGAGCAGTACTTC.

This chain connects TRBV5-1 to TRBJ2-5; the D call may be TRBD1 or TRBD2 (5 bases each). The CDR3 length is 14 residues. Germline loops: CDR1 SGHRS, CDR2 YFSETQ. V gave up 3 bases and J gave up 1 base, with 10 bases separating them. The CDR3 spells CASSWDRSQETQYF. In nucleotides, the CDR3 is TGCGCCAGCAGCTGGGACCGGAGCCAAGAGACCCAGTACTTC.